These 32 T cell receptor beta chains were sequenced from one sample in a study of T cells in women clearing cervical HPV infection. The method was immunoSEQ multiplex PCR; TCRdb's version includes in-frame clones alone and lacks a portion of them. The sample has around 23,000 clones. Sequenced material: blood buffy coat. These receptors were obtained from a woman aged 18-69 years with a cervical HPV16 infection that either progressed to CIN3+ or cleared (not recorded which).

On this clone itself: Sequencing ends 3 residues short of the CDR3 end; the germline J gene provides the rest. The V gene is TRBV6-2 or TRBV6-3, the J gene TRBJ1-2; 7 bases line up with TRBD1. The CDR3 runs to 15 residues. Germline assignment: CDR1 MNHEY and CDR2 SVGEGT. V shed 5 bases, J shed 1 base, and the junction held 7 bases outside the gene matches. The CDR3 DNA, read in part, is TGTGCCAGCAGTCTCACAGGGGCTGATAACTATGGC. It encodes CASSLTGADNYG. The whole CDR3 reads CASSLTGADNYGYTF.

A word on this clone: The sequence runs out 3 residues before the end of the CDR3; the remainder is reconstructed from the germline J gene. The rearrangement links TRBV29-1 to TRBJ2-7; the match to TRBD2 covers 14 bases. Unmatched junction bases numbered 13, after V lost 6 bases and J lost 6 bases. CDR3 length equals 16 residues. Germline V gene sequence: CDR1 SQVTM, CDR2 ANQGSEA. The DNA read from the CDR3 is TGCAGCGTAGCCGGGACTAGCGGGAGTCGTAGACCCGAG. Residues: CSVAGTSGSRRPE. The complete CDR3 reads CSVAGTSGSRRPEQYF.

This CDR3 reads CAWRDSSTGFVNTEAFF. CDR3 bases read: TGTGCCTGGAGGGACAGTTCGACAGGGTTTGTGAACACTGAA. The chain employs TRBV30 and TRBJ1-1; 7 nucleotides line up with TRBD1. The read halts 3 residues ahead of the CDR3 end, with the missing end drawn from the germline J gene. The trim removed 3 bases at V and 0 bases at J, leaving 13 bases unmatched. Germline assignment: CDR1 GTSNPN and CDR2 SVGIG (reference sequence). This CDR3 has 17 amino acids.

Details on this clone: The DNA ends 3 residues before the CDR3 does, and the rest of the CDR3 is filled in from the germline J gene. V and J are TRBV5-1 and TRBJ2-5, with 10 bases identical to TRBD1. V was clipped by 7 bases and J by 2 bases; unmatched bases: 8. The length of the CDR3 is 15 residues. The V gene's germline CDR1 is SGHRS and CDR2 YFSETQ. Partial CDR3 DNA: TGCGCCAGCCGAACCGGGACAGGGGAACAAGAGACC. Translation gives CASRTGTGEQET. The full CDR3 sequence reads CASRTGTGEQETQYF.

Concerning this clone: The observed sequence ends 3 residues before the CDR3 terminus, with the missing tail filled in from the germline J gene. The chain carries TRBV6-1 and TRBJ1-2; D ambiguous. The CDR3 is made up of 13 amino acids. Germline V CDR1 and CDR2: MNHNS, SASEGT. Deletions cut 3 bases from V and 0 bases from J, with 5 bases between. The DNA read from the CDR3 is TGTGCCAGCAGTGAGTGGCCTAACTATGGC. Encoded protein: CASSEWPNYG. The CDR3 in full is CASSEWPNYGYTF.

As for this clone: The read halts 3 residues ahead of the CDR3 end, with the missing end drawn from the germline J gene. The chain recombines TRBV19 with TRBJ1-5, with D tentatively TRBD1 (5 bases). V gave up 7 bases and J gave up 0 bases, with 19 bases separating them. Germline CDR1 reads LNHDA; CDR2 reads SQIVND (reference sequence). CDR3 length: 17 residues. Partial CDR3 DNA: TGTGCCAGTACCCGGAACGTTGGGGGGAGTAGCAATCAGCCC. The encoded protein is CASTRNVGGSSNQP. The entire CDR3 is CASTRNVGGSSNQPQHF.

On this clone itself: Sequencing ends 3 residues short of the CDR3 end; the germline J gene provides the rest. The V call is TRBV9, the J call TRBJ2-1; a weak D match, TRBD2 (5 bases). Per the germline V gene, CDR1 is SGDLS and CDR2 is YYNGEE. This CDR3 is 14 amino acids long. The germline V and J ends were trimmed by 3 bases and 4 bases, with 11 bases remaining between them. CDR3 DNA (partial): TGTGCCAGCAGCGGGACTCCCCGATACAATGAG. Its protein is CASSGTPRYNE. The entire CDR3 reads CASSGTPRYNEQFF.

For this clone: Read sequence stops 3 residues before the CDR3 end, and the germline J gene provides the missing end. The rearrangement uses TRBV20-1 and TRBJ2-5, with a weak D call TRBD2 (8 bases). This CDR3 has 15 amino acids. Germline assignment: CDR1 DFQATT and CDR2 SNEGSKA (reference sequence). Trimming shortened V by 2 bases and J by 7 bases, and 20 bases separated the two germline ends. The CDR3 region is CSARSQGGREGTQYF. The sequenced CDR3 bases are TGCAGTGCTAGATCTCAGGGGGGCCGGGAGGGGACC.

By frequency, this clone is medium-sized. The missing CDR3 end, 3 residues past where the read stops, is filled in from the germline J gene. This rearrangement joins TRBV7-3 to TRBJ2-3, with 11 bases identical to TRBD1. Trimming took 1 base from V and 1 from J; bases not matched to a gene: 13. Germline values: CDR1 SGHTA, CDR2 FQGTGA. This CDR3 spans 20 amino acids. The part of the CDR3 DNA that was read is TGTGCCAGCAGCTTAATGGACAGGGGGCAATACTACATCCGCACAGATACG. This encodes CASSLMDRGQYYIRTDT. The full CDR3 sequence reads CASSLMDRGQYYIRTDTQYF.

Remarks on this clone: The read terminates 3 residues before the CDR3 end, so the remaining end is supplied by the germline J gene. The chain couples TRBV30 to TRBJ2-1, with 7 positions matching TRBD2. CDR1 GTSNPN and CDR2 SVGIG come from the germline V gene (reference sequence). The CDR3 is 13 residues long. V shed 3 bases and J 4 bases; nucleotides not matched to a gene: 3. The CDR3 DNA, read in part, is TGTGCCTGGAGAAGGACTAGGTACAATGAG. Encoded protein: CAWRRTRYNE. The entire CDR3 sequence reads CAWRRTRYNEQFF. The whole variable domain, filled in from reference TRBV30 and TRBJ2-1, reads SQTIHQWPATLVQPVGSPLSLECTVEGTSNPNLYWYRQAAGRGLQLLFYSVGIGQISSEVPQNLSASRPQDRQFILSSKKLLLSDSGFYLCAWRRTRYNEQFFGPGTRLTVL.

With respect to this clone: One end of the junction does not line up with germline, which may come from a read error. The CDR3 end lies 3 residues beyond the end of the read and is filled in from the germline J gene. This sequence joins TRBV4-2 and TRBJ2-3, with 10 nucleotides matching TRBD2. The CDR3 extends over 18 amino acids. Germline V CDR1 and CDR2: LGHNA, YNFKEQ. The CDR3 bases that were read are TGCGCCAGCAGCCAAGATCGGCCTAGCGGGGGCCGACGAGATACG. Translating it yields CASSQDRPSGGRRDT. The complete CDR3 protein is CASSQDRPSGGRRDTQYF.

Of note for this clone: Coverage ceases 3 residues before the CDR3 finishes, and the germline J gene fills in the end. The chain links TRBV4-1 to TRBJ2-1, with 10 bases that match TRBD2. Per germline, CDR1 MGHRA and CDR2 YSYEKL. The CDR3 spans 16 residues. Trimming cost V 0 bases and J 5 bases; bases outside gene matches: 4. The CDR3 reads CASSQEGLAKDNEQFF. The CDR3 bases that were read are TGCGCCAGCAGCCAAGAGGGACTAGCGAAGGACAATGAG.

For this clone: The read is 3 residues too short to cover the CDR3 end, so that end is filled in from the germline J gene. The chain uses TRBV25-1 and TRBJ2-3, with a weak D call TRBD2 (6 bases). The CDR3 extends over 14 amino acids. Trimming shortened V by 5 bases and J by 4 bases, and 13 bases separated the two germline ends. Per germline, CDR1 MGHDK and CDR2 SYGVNS. The CDR3 protein is CASSQSRDSDTQYF. The part of the CDR3 DNA that was read is TGTGCCAGCAGTCAATCCAGGGACTCAGATACG.

In the case of this clone: The sequence runs out 3 residues before the end of the CDR3; the remainder is reconstructed from the germline J gene. This rearrangement joins TRBV20-1 to TRBJ2-3; 7 bases are a match to TRBD2. V shed 5 bases and J 2 bases; nucleotides not matched to a gene: 7. This CDR3 comprises 14 residues. CDR1 DFQATT and CDR2 SNEGSKA come from the germline V gene (reference sequence). The CDR3 here is CSAGLAADTDTQYF. The sequenced CDR3 bases are TGCAGTGCTGGCCTAGCGGCAGACACAGATACG.

In regard to this clone: The CDR3 end is not reached by the read, which stops 3 residues before it; the germline J gene fills it in. The V and J genes are TRBV6-1 and TRBJ1-2; the match to TRBD1 covers 12 bases. Germline-derived CDR1 and CDR2 are MNHNS and SASEGT. V shed 3 bases and J 4 bases; nucleotides not matched to a gene: 6. This CDR3 is built from 16 residues. The CDR3 spells CASSDYGTGGPYGYTF. Partial CDR3 DNA: TGTGCCAGCAGTGATTATGGGACAGGGGGCCCCTATGGC.

Details on this clone: Read sequence stops 3 residues before the CDR3 end, and the germline J gene provides the missing end. The V gene is TRBV5-1, the J gene TRBJ2-3; D gene ambiguous. V lost 0 bases, J lost 5 bases, and 7 bases lay in between. The CDR3 is 13 amino acids. Germline V gives CDR1 SGHRS, CDR2 YFSETQ. The CDR3 DNA, read in part, is TGCGCCAGCAGCTTGGAACCGGGAGATACG. Translation: CASSLEPGDT. The whole CDR3 protein reads CASSLEPGDTQYF.

Of note for this clone: The sequence runs out 3 residues before the end of the CDR3; the remainder is reconstructed from the germline J gene. The chain couples TRBV6-1 to TRBJ1-2; no definite D call. Per germline, CDR1 MNHNS and CDR2 SASEGT. The V and J ends lost 2 bases and 6 bases respectively, with 10 bases between them. The CDR3 is made up of 13 amino acids. The CDR3 spells CASSERAVDGYTF. The CDR3 DNA, read in part, is TGTGCCAGCAGTGAAAGGGCAGTGGATGGC.

Note on this clone: The read finishes 3 residues shy of the CDR3 end, and the germline J gene is used to complete it. The V call is TRBV23-1, the J call TRBJ2-5; possibly TRBD1 for D (5 bases). TRBV23-1 is an open reading frame, and its role is uncertain. The germline V and J ends were trimmed by 6 bases and 0 bases, with 11 bases remaining between them. The CDR3 is 14 amino acids. The CDR3 DNA, read in part, is TGCGCCAGCAGCCAAGGCAGGGACCAAGAGACC. Protein product: CASSQGRDQET. The full CDR3 protein reads CASSQGRDQETQYF.

As concerns this clone: The read is 3 residues too short to cover the CDR3 end, so that end is filled in from the germline J gene. J is TRBJ2-7 and V is TRBV2, with 12 bases lining up with TRBD2. V shed 7 bases and J 3 bases; nucleotides not matched to a gene: 10. The CDR3 contains 16 residues. Per germline, CDR1 SNHLY and CDR2 FYNNEI. Partial CDR3 DNA: TGTGCCAGCACCGGAACCTCACTAGCGGGAGGCTACGAG. Protein product: CASTGTSLAGGYE. Given in full, the CDR3 is CASTGTSLAGGYEQYF.

To note about this clone: The CDR3 end falls 3 residues outside the read, so it is completed with the germline J gene. V usage is TRBV14 and J usage is TRBJ1-1, with D possibly TRBD1 on 6 matching bases. The germline V gene has CDR1 SGHDN and CDR2 FVKESK. V was cut by 5 bases and J by 1 base, with 11 bases left in between. The CDR3 has 14 amino acids. The sequenced part of the CDR3 DNA is TGTGCCAGCAGCGTATTACAGGGGAACACTGAA. Its protein product is CASSVLQGNTE. The full-length CDR3 reads as CASSVLQGNTEAFF.

A remark on this clone: The observed sequence ends 3 residues before the CDR3 terminus, with the missing tail filled in from the germline J gene. V is TRBV4-1 and J is TRBJ2-2, with a tentative D call TRBD1 (5 bases). CDR3 length equals 16 residues. In germline, CDR1 is MGHRA, CDR2 YSYEKL. Trimming stripped 5 bases from V and 2 bases from J, with 15 bases between. CDR3 amino acids: CASSYDSNPNTGELFF. The covered CDR3 bases are TGCGCCAGCAGCTATGACAGTAACCCAAACACCGGGGAG.

Concerning this clone: The read comes to an end 3 residues before the CDR3 does, leaving the germline J gene to fill in the end. This chain joins TRBV19 and TRBJ1-2; D is perhaps TRBD1 (6 bases). CDR1 and CDR2 (germline): LNHDA, SQIVND (reference sequence). The CDR3 has 13 amino acids. The ends were cut back, 6 bases at V and 7 bases at J, with 15 bases in the middle. The CDR3 loop reads CASSPNRDGGYTF. The CDR3 bases that were read are TGTGCCAGTAGCCCTAACAGGGATGGTGGC.

As regards this clone: Read sequence stops 3 residues before the CDR3 end, and the germline J gene provides the missing end. The rearrangement uses TRBV5-1 and TRBJ1-2; TRBD1 matches at 10 bases. This CDR3 is 15 amino acids long. The germline CDR1 and CDR2 sequences are SGHRS and YFSETQ. The ends lost 3 bases at V and 4 bases at J; junction bases unmatched: 6. CDR3 bases read: TGCGCCAGCAGCTCAAGACAGGGGGCCGGCTATGGC. The encoded protein is CASSSRQGAGYG. The entire CDR3 reads CASSSRQGAGYGYTF. The full variable domain, its missing parts supplied by reference TRBV5-1 and TRBJ1-2, is KAGVTQTPRYLIKTRGQQVTLSCSPISGHRSVSWYQQTPGQGLQFLFEYFSETQRNKGNFPGRFSGRQFSNSRSEMNVSTLELGDSALYLCASSSRQGAGYGYTFGSGTRLTVV.

Of note for this clone: The CDR3 goes on 3 residues after the read ends, and that part is filled in from the germline J gene. The chain is built from TRBV19 and TRBJ1-2, with a possible D match to TRBD1 (6 bases). CDR1 and CDR2 (germline): LNHDA, SQIVND (reference sequence). The CDR3 length is 13 residues. The part of the CDR3 DNA that was read is TGTGCCAGTAGTATGGGGCAGGGGAGCGGC. As protein: CASSMGQGSG. Given in full, the CDR3 is CASSMGQGSGYTF.

Note on this clone: The DNA ends 3 residues before the CDR3 does, and the rest of the CDR3 is filled in from the germline J gene. The chain has TRBV11-3 and TRBJ2-7; 7 bases are shared with TRBD1. Germline CDR1 reads SGHNT; CDR2 reads YENEEA. The CDR3 spans 15 residues. The V and J ends lost 5 bases and 1 base, in that order; junction bases with no gene match: 8. The CDR3 loop is CASSPSPGQSYEQYF. The sequenced part of the CDR3 DNA is TGTGCCAGCAGCCCCTCCCCGGGACAGTCCTACGAG.

As regards this clone: The read terminates 3 residues before the CDR3 end, so the remaining end is supplied by the germline J gene. This chain uses TRBV11-2 with TRBJ2-3, with D possibly TRBD1 on 6 matching bases. CDR1 SGHAT and CDR2 FQNNGV come from the germline V gene. With 5 bases removed from V and 0 bases from J, the gap between germline ends came to 12 bases. CDR3 length equals 15 residues. Incomplete CDR3 DNA: TGTGCCAGCAGCACAAGGGGACATAGCACAGATACG. It specifies CASSTRGHSTDT. The complete CDR3 protein is CASSTRGHSTDTQYF.

As for this clone: With the read ending 3 residues before the CDR3 end, the germline J gene is used to fill in that end. V is TRBV5-1 and J is TRBJ2-5, with a weak D call TRBD2 (5 bases). Germline assignment: CDR1 SGHRS and CDR2 YFSETQ. The CDR3 covers 15 residues. V was pared by 4 bases and J by 1 base, with 14 bases between. CDR3 DNA (partial): TGCGCCAGCAGCCCACTTGCGGGCGCCCAAGAGACC. The encoded protein is CASSPLAGAQET. The whole CDR3 sequence reads CASSPLAGAQETQYF.

As for this clone: The sequenced fragment ends 3 residues before the CDR3 boundary, so the rest is inferred from the germline J gene. This sequence joins TRBV20-1 and TRBJ2-1; 8 nucleotides match TRBD2. Germline trimming cut 6 bases from V and 4 bases from J; bases unmatched to any gene: 11. Germline assignment: CDR1 DFQATT and CDR2 SNEGSKA (reference sequence). The CDR3 runs to 15 residues. The CDR3 sequence is CSAWRGAGDYNEQFF. The DNA read from the CDR3 is TGCAGTGCCTGGCGGGGGGCGGGGGATTACAATGAG.

With respect to this clone: The CDR3 is cut off 3 residues early in the read; its end comes from the germline J gene. The chain carries TRBV20-1 and TRBJ2-5; TRBD2 agrees at 7 bases. V trimming: 3 bases; J trimming: 4 bases; junction bases outside the gene matches: 8. This CDR3 has 14 amino acids. Germline CDR1 is DFQATT and CDR2 is SNEGSKA (reference sequence). Partial CDR3 DNA: TGCAGTGCTAGGGTTACCGGGACTACAGAGACC. Its translation is CSARVTGTTET. The entire CDR3 protein is CSARVTGTTETQYF.

Concerning this clone: The read halts 3 residues ahead of the CDR3 end, with the missing end drawn from the germline J gene. The gene calls are TRBV2 and TRBJ2-7, with 8 bases matching TRBD1. The CDR3 sequence is 13 residues long. Germline CDR1 SNHLY, CDR2 FYNNEI. Losses at the gene ends were 6 bases for V and 3 bases for J; bases not matched to a gene: 4. The DNA read from the CDR3 is TGTGCCAGCAGGCCCGGGACAGGCTACGAG. It yields the protein CASRPGTGYE. The full CDR3 sequence reads CASRPGTGYEQYF.

On this clone itself: The read ends 3 residues before the CDR3 terminus; that terminus is restored from the germline J gene. Distinct nucleotide sequences in the sample also encode this CDR3. V gene TRBV29-1 combines with J gene TRBJ1-1; D is uncertain. Germline V gene sequence: CDR1 SQVTM, CDR2 ANQGSEA. The length of the CDR3 is 13 residues. Trimming cost V 7 bases and J 3 bases, with 15 bases left between them. This chain's CDR3 is CSAGTALDTEAFF. The covered CDR3 bases are TGCAGCGCAGGAACGGCCCTCGACACTGAA.

Remarks on this clone: The read ends 3 residues shy of where the CDR3 ends; the end is completed using the germline J gene. The chain carries TRBV30 and TRBJ1-1; a possible D gene is TRBD1 (6 bases). V lost 8 bases to trimming and J lost 0 bases, with 22 bases between them. Germline V gives CDR1 GTSNPN, CDR2 SVGIG (reference sequence). The CDR3 is 16 amino acids. The sequenced CDR3 bases are TGTGCCAGCACAACAGGGAAAGAGGGTATGAACACTGAA. Amino acid sequence: CASTTGKEGMNTE. The entire CDR3 protein is CASTTGKEGMNTEAFF. Full variable domain (outside the CDR3, taken from reference TRBV30 and TRBJ1-1): SQTIHQWPATLVQPVGSPLSLECTVEGTSNPNLYWYRQAAGRGLQLLFYSVGIGQISSEVPQNLSASRPQDRQFILSSKKLLLSDSGFYLCASTTGKEGMNTEAFFGQGTRLTVV.